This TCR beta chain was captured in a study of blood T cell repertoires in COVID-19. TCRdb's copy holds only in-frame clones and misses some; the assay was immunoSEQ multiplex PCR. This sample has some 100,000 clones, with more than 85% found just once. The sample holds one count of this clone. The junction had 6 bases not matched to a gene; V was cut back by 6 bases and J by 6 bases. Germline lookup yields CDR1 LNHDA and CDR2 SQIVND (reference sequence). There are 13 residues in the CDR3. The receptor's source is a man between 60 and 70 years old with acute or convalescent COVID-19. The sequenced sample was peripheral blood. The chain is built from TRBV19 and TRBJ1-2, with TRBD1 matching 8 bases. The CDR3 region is CASSQGAFDGYTF. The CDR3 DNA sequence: TGTGCCAGTAGCCAGGGGGCCTTTGATGGCTACACCTTC. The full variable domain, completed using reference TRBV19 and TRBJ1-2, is DGGITQSPKYLFRKEGQNVTLSCEQNLNHDAMYWYRQDPGQGLRLIYYSQIVNDFQKGDIAEGYSVSREKKESFPLTVTSAQKNPTAFYLCASSQGAFDGYTFGSGTRLTVV.